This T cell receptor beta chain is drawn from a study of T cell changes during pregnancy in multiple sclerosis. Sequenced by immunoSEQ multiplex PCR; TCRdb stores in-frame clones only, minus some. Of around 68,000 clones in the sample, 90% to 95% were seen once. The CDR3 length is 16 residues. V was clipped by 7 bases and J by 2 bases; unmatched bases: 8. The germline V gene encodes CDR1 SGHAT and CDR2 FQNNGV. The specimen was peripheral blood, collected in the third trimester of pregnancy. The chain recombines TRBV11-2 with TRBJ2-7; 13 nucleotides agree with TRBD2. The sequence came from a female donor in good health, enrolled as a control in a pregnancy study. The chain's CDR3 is CASTDIGTSGTYEQYF. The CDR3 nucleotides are TGTGCCAGCACCGATATCGGGACTAGCGGGACCTACGAGCAGTACTTC.